These 9 T cell receptor beta chains share one sample of origin, sequenced in a study of T cell responses to AZD1222 COVID-19 vaccine. Profiling relied on immunoSEQ multiplex PCR, and the TCRdb table lists in-frame clones only, not all of them. The sample has approximately 150,000 clones; 88% are singletons. The sample in question was peripheral blood, obtained 28 days after the second dose of the MenACWY control vaccine. The receptors were gathered from an adult who received the MenACWY meningococcal vaccine as a control.

CDR3 loop: CASSLTKGLGGNTEAFF. CDR3 nucleotide sequence: TGTGCCAGCAGCTTAACGAAAGGACTAGGAGGAAACACTGAAGCTTTCTTT. The chain has TRBV7-3 and TRBJ1-1; D unclear. The CDR3 spans 17 residues. CDR1 SGHTA and CDR2 FQGTGA come from the germline V gene. Trimming took off 0 bases at V and 2 bases at J, with 16 bases between the two ends.

For this clone: This specimen includes other DNA sequences encoding the same CDR3. This chain joins TRBV9 and TRBJ2-5, with 8 bases matching TRBD1. Trimming cost V 2 bases and J 4 bases; bases outside gene matches: 1. The CDR3 is 13 amino acids. The germline V gene has CDR1 SGDLS and CDR2 YYNGEE. The CDR3 loop is CASSVRGRETQYF. The CDR3 bases are TGTGCCAGCAGCGTCAGGGGGCGAGAGACCCAGTACTTC.

The chain uses TRBV12-3 or TRBV12-4 and TRBJ2-3; D ambiguous. The CDR3 runs to 12 residues. V lost 2 bases and J 4 bases, leaving 4 bases between the germline ends. The CDR3 sequence: CASSLSADTQYF. The CDR3 DNA reads TGTGCCAGCAGTTTATCTGCAGATACGCAGTATTTT.

This clone occurred once. The V and J genes are TRBV5-1 and TRBJ2-3, with a tentative D call TRBD2 (6 bases). The CDR3 extends over 14 amino acids. Trimming shortened V by 4 bases and J by 1 base, and 10 bases separated the two germline ends. CDR1 and CDR2 (germline): SGHRS, YFSETQ. CDR3 residues: CASSPTGGTDTQYF. CDR3 DNA sequence: TGCGCCAGCAGCCCCACGGGGGGCACAGATACGCAGTATTTT.

This clone was observed a handful of times. The chain joins TRBV7-2 to TRBJ2-5; 7 bases map to TRBD1. Losses at the gene ends were 3 bases for V and 3 bases for J; bases not matched to a gene: 10. This CDR3 is built from 16 residues. In germline, CDR1 is SGHTA, CDR2 FQGNSA. CDR3 coding DNA: TGTGCCAGCAGCTTGGGGACAGACGTTCTGAAAGAGACCCAGTACTTC. Translated: CASSLGTDVLKETQYF.

The gene calls are TRBV7-9 and TRBJ2-7; D is undetermined. The CDR3 has 12 residues. Germline CDR1 is SEHNR and CDR2 is FQNEAQ (reference sequence). Trimming removed 5 bases from V and 2 bases from J, with 7 bases in between. Here the CDR3 DNA reads TGTGCCAGCAGCGAGCAGACCTACGAGCAGTACTTC. Its translation: CASSEQTYEQYF.

The J gene is TRBJ2-7, the V gene TRBV4-3; D might be TRBD1 (6 bases). Trimming cost V 0 bases and J 9 bases, with 18 bases left between them. This CDR3 has 15 residues. From germline, CDR1 is LGHNA and CDR2 YSLEER. The CDR3 sequence: CASSQDRRGRGTQYF. The CDR3 nucleotides read TGCGCCAGCAGCCAAGATCGAAGGGGCAGGGGAACGCAGTACTTC.

This clone was detected a few times. The rearrangement joins TRBV7-7 to TRBJ1-5; 7 nucleotides line up with TRBD1. This CDR3 has 16 residues. Germline V gene lookup returns CDR1 SSHAT and CDR2 FNYEAQ (reference sequence). CDR3 nucleotides: TGTGCTGGGGAGATCGGACAGGCGTATAGCAATCAGCCCCAGCATTTT. Amino acids: CAGEIGQAYSNQPQHF.

With regard to this clone: The same CDR3 arises from other DNA sequences in this sample as well. V is TRBV11-3 and J is TRBJ2-1, with D perhaps matching TRBD2 (6 bases). The CDR3 has 13 residues. The V and J ends lost 1 base and 9 bases respectively, with 10 bases between them. The germline CDR1 and CDR2 sequences are SGHNT and YENEEA. The CDR3 here is CASSLVGSGEQFF. In DNA form, the CDR3 reads TGTGCCAGCAGCTTAGTCGGTAGCGGTGAGCAGTTCTTC.